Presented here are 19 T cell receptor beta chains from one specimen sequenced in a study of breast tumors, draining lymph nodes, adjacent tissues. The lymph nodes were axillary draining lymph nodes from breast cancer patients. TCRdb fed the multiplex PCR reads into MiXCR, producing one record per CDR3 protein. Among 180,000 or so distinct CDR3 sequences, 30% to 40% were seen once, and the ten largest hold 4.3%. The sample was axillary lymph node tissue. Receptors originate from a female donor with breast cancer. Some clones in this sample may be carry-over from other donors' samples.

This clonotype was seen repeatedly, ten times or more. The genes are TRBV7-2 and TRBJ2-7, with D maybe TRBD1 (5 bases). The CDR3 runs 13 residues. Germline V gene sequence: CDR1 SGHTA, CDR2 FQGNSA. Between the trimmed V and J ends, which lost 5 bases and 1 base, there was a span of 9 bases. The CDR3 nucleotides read TGTGCCAGCAGCCGACAGAATTCCTACGAGCAGTACTTC. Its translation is CASSRQNSYEQYF.

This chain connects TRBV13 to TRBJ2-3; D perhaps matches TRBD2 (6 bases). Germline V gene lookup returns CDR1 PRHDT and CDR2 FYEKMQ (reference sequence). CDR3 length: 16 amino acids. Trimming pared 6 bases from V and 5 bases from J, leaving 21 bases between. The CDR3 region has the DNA TGTGCCAGCAGGTTTTCTGGGCAGGACGGGGGAGATACGCAGTATTTT. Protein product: CASRFSGQDGGDTQYF.

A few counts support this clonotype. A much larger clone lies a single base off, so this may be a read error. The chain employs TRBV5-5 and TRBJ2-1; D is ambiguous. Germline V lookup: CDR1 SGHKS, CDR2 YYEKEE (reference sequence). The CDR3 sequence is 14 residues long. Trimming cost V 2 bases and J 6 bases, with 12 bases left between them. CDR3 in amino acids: CASSLIARSNEQFF. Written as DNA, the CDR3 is TGTGCCAGCAGCTTAATAGCTCGTAGCAATGAGCAGTTCTTC.

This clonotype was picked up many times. CDR3 nucleotides: TGTGCCAGCAGCTTAGTCCCGGGTCTCAGCTATGGCTACACCTTC. This codes for CASSLVPGLSYGYTF. This chain links TRBV7-8 with TRBJ1-2; no definite D call. Trimming left V 1 base short and J 4 bases short, with 13 bases between. The length of the CDR3 is 15 residues. Per the germline V gene, CDR1 is SGHVS and CDR2 is FQNEAQ.

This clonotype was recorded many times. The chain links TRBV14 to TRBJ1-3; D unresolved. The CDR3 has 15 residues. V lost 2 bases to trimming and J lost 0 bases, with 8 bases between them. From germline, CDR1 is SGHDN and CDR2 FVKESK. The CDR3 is CASSQSRNSGNTIYF. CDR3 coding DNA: TGTGCCAGCAGCCAAAGCAGGAACTCTGGAAACACCATATATTTT.

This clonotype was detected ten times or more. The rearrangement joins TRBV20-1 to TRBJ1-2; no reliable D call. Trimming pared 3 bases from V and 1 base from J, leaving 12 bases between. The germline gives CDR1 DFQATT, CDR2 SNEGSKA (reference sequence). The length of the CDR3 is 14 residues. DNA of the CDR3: TGCAGTGCTAGTCAAGGGAATGATAACTATGGCTACACCTTC. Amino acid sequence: CSASQGNDNYGYTF.

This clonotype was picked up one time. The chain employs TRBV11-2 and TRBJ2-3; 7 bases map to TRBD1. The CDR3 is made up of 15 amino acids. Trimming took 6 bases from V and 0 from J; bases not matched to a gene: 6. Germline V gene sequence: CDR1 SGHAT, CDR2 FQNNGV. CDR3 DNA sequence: TGTGCCAGCAGTCCCCCGGGACAGAGCACAGATACGCAGTATTTT. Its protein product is CASSPPGQSTDTQYF.

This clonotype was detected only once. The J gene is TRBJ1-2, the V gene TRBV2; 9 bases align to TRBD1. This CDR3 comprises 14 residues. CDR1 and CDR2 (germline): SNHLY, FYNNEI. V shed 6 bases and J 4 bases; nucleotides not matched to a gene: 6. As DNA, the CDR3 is TGTGCCAGCAGGGAGGGGACAGGGACCTATGGCTACACCTTC. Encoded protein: CASREGTGTYGYTF.

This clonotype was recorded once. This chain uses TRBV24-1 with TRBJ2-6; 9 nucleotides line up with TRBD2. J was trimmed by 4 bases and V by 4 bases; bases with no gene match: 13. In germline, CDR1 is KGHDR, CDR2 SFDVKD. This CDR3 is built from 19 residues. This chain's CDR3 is CATSESFLAGVSGANVLTF. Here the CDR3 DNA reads TGTGCCACCAGTGAATCCTTCTTAGCGGGAGTCTCCGGGGCCAACGTCCTGACTTTC.

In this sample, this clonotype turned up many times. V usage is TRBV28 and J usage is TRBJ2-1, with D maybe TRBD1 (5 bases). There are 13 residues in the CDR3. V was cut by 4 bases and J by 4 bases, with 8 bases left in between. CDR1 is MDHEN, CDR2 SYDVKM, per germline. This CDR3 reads CASSSPGYNEQFF. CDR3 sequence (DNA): TGTGCCAGCAGTTCCCCAGGGTACAATGAGCAGTTCTTC. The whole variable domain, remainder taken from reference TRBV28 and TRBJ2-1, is DVKVTQSSRYLVKRTGEKVFLECVQDMDHENMFWYRQDPGLGLRLIYFSYDVKMKEKGDIPEGYSVSREKKERFSLILESASTNQTSMYLCASSSPGYNEQFFGPGTRLTVL.

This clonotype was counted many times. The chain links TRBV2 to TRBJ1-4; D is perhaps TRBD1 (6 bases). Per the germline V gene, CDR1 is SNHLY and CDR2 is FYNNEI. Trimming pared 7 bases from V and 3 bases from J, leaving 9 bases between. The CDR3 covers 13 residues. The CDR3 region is CASNRESNEKLFF. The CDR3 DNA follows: TGTGCCAGCAACAGGGAGTCTAATGAAAAACTGTTTTTT.

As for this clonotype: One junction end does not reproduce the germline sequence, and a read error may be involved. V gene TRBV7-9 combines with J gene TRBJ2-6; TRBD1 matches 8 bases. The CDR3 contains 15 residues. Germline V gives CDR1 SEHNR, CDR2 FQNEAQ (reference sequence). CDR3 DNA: TGTGCCAGCAGCTTTCTCCTGGACAGGGCCAATGTCCTGACTTTC. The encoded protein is CASSFLLDRANVLTF.

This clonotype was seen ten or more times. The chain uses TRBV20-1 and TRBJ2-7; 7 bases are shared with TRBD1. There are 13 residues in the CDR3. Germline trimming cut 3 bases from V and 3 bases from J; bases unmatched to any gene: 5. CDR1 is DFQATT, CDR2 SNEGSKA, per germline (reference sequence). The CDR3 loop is CSASLGQFYEQYF. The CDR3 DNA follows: TGCAGTGCTAGTTTGGGACAGTTCTACGAGCAGTACTTC.

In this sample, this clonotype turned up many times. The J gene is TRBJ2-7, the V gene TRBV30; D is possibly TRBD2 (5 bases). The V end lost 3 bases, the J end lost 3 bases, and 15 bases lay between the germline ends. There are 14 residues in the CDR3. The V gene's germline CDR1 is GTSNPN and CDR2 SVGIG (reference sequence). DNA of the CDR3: TGTGCCTGGAGCGATCAAAGGAGGTACTACGAGCAGTACTTC. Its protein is CAWSDQRRYYEQYF.

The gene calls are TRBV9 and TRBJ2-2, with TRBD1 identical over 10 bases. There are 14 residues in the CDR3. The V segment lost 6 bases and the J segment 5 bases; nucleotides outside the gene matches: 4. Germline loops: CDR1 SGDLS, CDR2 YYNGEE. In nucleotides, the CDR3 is TGTGCCAGCACAGTGGGACAGGGGACCGGGGAGCTGTTTTTT. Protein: CASTVGQGTGELFF.

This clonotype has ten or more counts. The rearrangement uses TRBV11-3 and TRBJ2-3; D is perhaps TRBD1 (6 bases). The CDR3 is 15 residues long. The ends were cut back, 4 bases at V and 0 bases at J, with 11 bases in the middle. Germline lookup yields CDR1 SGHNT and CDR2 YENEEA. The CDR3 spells CASSSGTPSTDTQYF. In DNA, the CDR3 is TGTGCCAGCAGCTCTGGGACACCTAGCACAGATACGCAGTATTTT.

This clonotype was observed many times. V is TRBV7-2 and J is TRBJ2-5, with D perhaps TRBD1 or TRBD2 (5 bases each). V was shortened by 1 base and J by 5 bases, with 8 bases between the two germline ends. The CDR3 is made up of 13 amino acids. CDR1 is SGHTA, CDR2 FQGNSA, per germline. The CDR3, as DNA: TGTGCCAGCAGCTTAGACTGGGGGGAGACCCAGTACTTC. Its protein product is CASSLDWGETQYF.

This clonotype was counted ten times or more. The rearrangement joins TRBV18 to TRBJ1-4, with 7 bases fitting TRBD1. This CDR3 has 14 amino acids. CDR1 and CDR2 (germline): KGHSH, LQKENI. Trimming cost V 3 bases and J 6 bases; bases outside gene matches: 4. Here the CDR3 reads CASSPGRGDEKLFF. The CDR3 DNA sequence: TGTGCCAGCTCACCGGGCAGGGGGGATGAAAAACTGTTTTTT.

Here the CDR3 reads CASSSDRVAEAFF. CDR3 bases: TGTGCCAGCAGCTCGGACAGGGTGGCTGAAGCTTTCTTT. The J gene is TRBJ1-1, the V gene TRBV7-2; 8 positions agree with TRBD1. CDR1 SGHTA and CDR2 FQGNSA come from the germline V gene. V lost 4 bases and J lost 6; bases outside the gene matches: 4. The CDR3 has 13 residues.